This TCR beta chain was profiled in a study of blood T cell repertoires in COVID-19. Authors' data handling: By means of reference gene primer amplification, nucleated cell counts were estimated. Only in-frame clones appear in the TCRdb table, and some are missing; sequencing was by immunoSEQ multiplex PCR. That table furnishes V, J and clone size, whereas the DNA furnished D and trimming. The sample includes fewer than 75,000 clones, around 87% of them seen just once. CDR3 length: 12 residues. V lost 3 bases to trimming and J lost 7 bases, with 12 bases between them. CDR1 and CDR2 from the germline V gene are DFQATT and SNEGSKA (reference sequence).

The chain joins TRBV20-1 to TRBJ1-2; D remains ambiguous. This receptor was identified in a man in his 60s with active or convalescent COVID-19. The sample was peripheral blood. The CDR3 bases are TGCAGTGCTAGTACGTGGACTGGTGGCTACACCTTC. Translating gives CSASTWTGGYTF.